This entry lists 29 T cell receptor beta chains sequenced from one sample in a study of early T cells in non-severe SARS-CoV-2 infection. MiXCR, applied by TCRdb to the 5' RACE reads, yields one record per CDR3 protein. The data contain tens of thousands of distinct CDR3 sequences, roughly 15% of them seen just once; the ten biggest clones take up roughly 4.2%. The input for sequencing was whole blood, taken at baseline. The source is an adult who was a healthcare worker with PCR-confirmed SARS-CoV-2 infection or an uninfected control (not recorded which).

This clonotype was counted a few times. The chain is built from TRBV5-1 and TRBJ2-1, with no clear D. The CDR3 runs 14 residues. Germline V gives CDR1 SGHRS, CDR2 YFSETQ. V was trimmed by 3 bases and J by 0 bases, leaving 7 bases between them. DNA of the CDR3: TGCGCCAGCAGCTCCCGTAGCTCCTACAATGAGCAGTTCTTC. As protein: CASSSRSSYNEQFF.

A single count supports this clonotype. The V gene is TRBV27, the J gene TRBJ2-3; perhaps TRBD2 as D (6 bases). CDR1 and CDR2 (germline): MNHEY, SMNVEV (reference sequence). The germline V and J ends were trimmed by 7 bases and 1 base, with 27 bases remaining between them. The CDR3 runs 19 residues. CDR3 loop: CASTGRVAAKPPCTDTQYF. In DNA, the CDR3 is TGTGCCAGCACCGGCCGGGTAGCGGCAAAACCCCCGTGCACAGATACGCAGTATTTT.

The CDR3 is CASSRSIPGTSGRGYEQYF. CDR3 nucleotides: TGCGCCAGCAGCCGGTCAATTCCCGGGACTAGCGGGAGAGGGTACGAGCAGTACTTC. This chain uses TRBV4-1 with TRBJ2-7, with 14 bases aligning to TRBD2. Germline V gene data show CDR1 as MGHRA and CDR2 as YSYEKL. V lost 4 bases and J lost 4; bases outside the gene matches: 15. This CDR3 has 19 residues.

This clonotype was detected once. The rearrangement uses TRBV3-1 and TRBJ2-3; no reliable D call. The ends were cut back, 3 bases at V and 0 bases at J, with 10 bases in the middle. CDR1 is LGHDT, CDR2 YNNKEL, per germline (reference sequence). The CDR3 runs to 15 residues. The CDR3 DNA follows: TGTGCCAGCAGCCAGATCCGATCAAGCACAGATACGCAGTATTTT. It yields the protein CASSQIRSSTDTQYF.

This clonotype was seen many times. This chain joins TRBV6-2 or TRBV6-3 and TRBJ2-1; 12 bases match TRBD2. The CDR3 has 18 amino acids. Germline values: CDR1 MNHEY, CDR2 SVGEGT. With 2 bases clipped from V and 6 bases from J, the junction kept 11 bases outside the gene matches. Here the CDR3 reads CASSYNVASGRAINEQFF. The CDR3 bases are TGTGCCAGCAGTTACAATGTGGCTAGCGGGAGGGCGATCAATGAGCAGTTCTTC.

This chain connects TRBV7-6 to TRBJ2-1, with TRBD2 matching 9 bases. Germline-derived CDR1 and CDR2 are SGHVS and FNYEAQ. Trimming at V came to 5 bases and at J to 10 bases, leaving 15 bases not matched to a gene. The CDR3 sequence is 16 residues long. CDR3 DNA: TGTGCCAGCAGCCCCCTCCGGGCGGGAGGGCCTGCGGAGCAGTTCTTC. It specifies CASSPLRAGGPAEQFF.

The CDR3 here is CATLWAGSYNEQFF. The DNA of the CDR3 is TGTGCCACCCTCTGGGCGGGAAGTTACAATGAGCAGTTCTTC. This rearrangement joins TRBV6-2 or TRBV6-3 to TRBJ2-1; a weak D match, TRBD2 (6 bases). Germline V gives CDR1 MNHEY, CDR2 SVGEGT. Trimming cost V 10 bases and J 4 bases, with 17 bases left between them. CDR3 length: 14 residues.

This clonotype was picked up a small number of times. Here the CDR3 reads CASSGETGSTEAFF. CDR3 bases: TGTGCCAGCAGTGGTGAGACAGGGTCAACTGAAGCTTTCTTT. The V and J genes are TRBV6-6 and TRBJ1-1, with TRBD1 identical over 7 bases. With V trimmed by 5 bases and J by 5 bases, 8 bases remained unmatched. The CDR3 consists of 14 residues. Looked up from germline, CDR1 is MNHNY and CDR2 is SVGAGI (reference sequence).

The rearrangement uses TRBV7-9 and TRBJ1-1; D not resolved. The CDR3 is 11 amino acids. V was pared by 5 bases and J by 0 bases, with 1 base between. Germline loops: CDR1 SEHNR, CDR2 FQNEAQ (reference sequence). The CDR3 loop reads CASSLNTEAFF. In DNA, the CDR3 is TGTGCCAGCAGCCTGAACACTGAAGCTTTCTTT.

This clonotype was counted a few times. The rearrangement joins TRBV12-3 or TRBV12-4 to TRBJ1-3; possible D gene TRBD1, 5 bases. CDR3 size: 11 residues. Trimming cost V 6 bases and J 9 bases, with 9 bases left between them. In DNA form, the CDR3 reads TGTGCCAGCAGCGGGGCTGCCACCATATATTTT. It yields the protein CASSGAATIYF.

There are a few counts of this clonotype. V usage is TRBV10-2 and J usage is TRBJ2-7, with D possibly being TRBD1 (6 bases). The CDR3 contains 13 residues. The V gene lost 4 bases and the J gene lost 6 bases, with 13 bases spanning the gap. From germline, CDR1 is WSHSY and CDR2 SAAADI. In nucleotides, the CDR3 is TGCGCCAGCAGTGGAGCCAGGGGTGGCGAGCAGTACTTC. Amino acid sequence: CASSGARGGEQYF.

V usage is TRBV6-4 and J usage is TRBJ2-3; 8 bases map to TRBD2. The germline gives CDR1 MRHNA, CDR2 SNTAGT. The CDR3 runs to 16 residues. The V and J ends lost 6 bases and 3 bases, in that order; junction bases with no gene match: 11. CDR3 region: CASSRGLAPGTDTQYF. CDR3 bases: TGTGCCAGCAGCCGCGGACTAGCCCCGGGGACAGATACGCAGTATTTT.

This chain connects TRBV20-1 to TRBJ1-6; D possibly corresponds to TRBD1 (6 bases). CDR3 length: 16 residues. Trimming pared 2 bases from V and 0 bases from J, leaving 11 bases between. The germline CDR1 and CDR2 sequences are DFQATT and SNEGSKA (reference sequence). CDR3 bases: TGCAGTGCTAGACCCCACAGGGTCTCCTATAATTCACCCCTCCACTTT. Its protein product is CSARPHRVSYNSPLHF.

The V gene is TRBV3-1, the J gene TRBJ2-7; tentative D call: TRBD1 (6 bases). The germline V gene encodes CDR1 LGHDT and CDR2 YNNKEL (reference sequence). The CDR3 consists of 13 residues. V was shortened by 5 bases and J by 6 bases, with 14 bases between the two germline ends. CDR3 region: CASSFYRESEQYF. CDR3 coding DNA: TGTGCCAGCAGCTTTTACAGGGAAAGCGAGCAGTACTTC.

This clonotype was seen many times. The chain couples TRBV6-6 to TRBJ1-2; 9 positions agree with TRBD1. This CDR3 contains 17 residues. CDR1 and CDR2 (germline): MNHNY, SVGAGI (reference sequence). The ends lost 7 bases at V and 0 bases at J; junction bases unmatched: 12. The CDR3 DNA is TGTGCCAGCAACAGACCGGGACAGGGACGAGCTAACTATGGCTACACCTTC. Protein product: CASNRPGQGRANYGYTF.

This clonotype has more than one count but fewer than ten. The chain carries TRBV5-5 and TRBJ1-4; no clear D. This CDR3 is built from 15 residues. The V and J ends lost 3 bases and 2 bases respectively, with 11 bases between them. Germline assignment: CDR1 SGHKS and CDR2 YYEKEE (reference sequence). CDR3 nucleotide sequence: TGTGCCAGCAGCTCTACGCGTGGGACTAATGAAAAACTGTTTTTT. This translates into CASSSTRGTNEKLFF.

This clonotype was seen repeatedly, ten times or more. The chain has TRBV5-6 and TRBJ2-7; D is possibly TRBD1 (6 bases). V lost 0 bases and J 0 bases, leaving 16 bases between the germline ends. The germline V gene has CDR1 SGHDT and CDR2 YYEEEE. The CDR3 extends over 17 amino acids. The CDR3 loop reads CASSLEVGGIPSYEQYF. The CDR3 nucleotides are TGTGCCAGCAGCTTGGAAGTAGGGGGAATCCCCTCCTACGAGCAGTACTTC.

V and J are TRBV6-5 and TRBJ1-3; D is perhaps TRBD1 (6 bases). The V end lost 8 bases, the J end lost 2 bases, and 19 bases lay between the germline ends. There are 16 residues in the CDR3. Germline CDR1 reads MNHEY; CDR2 reads SVGAGI. The CDR3 here is CASGPVLRGPGNTIYF. The CDR3 bases are TGTGCCAGCGGACCTGTCCTACGGGGGCCTGGAAACACCATATATTTT.

The rearrangement joins TRBV5-1 to TRBJ2-4; the D is unclear. Trimming removed 1 base from V and 4 bases from J, with 9 bases in between. Germline-derived CDR1 and CDR2 are SGHRS and YFSETQ. The CDR3 runs to 14 residues. The CDR3 region is CASSLTSGKNIQYF. In DNA form, the CDR3 reads TGCGCCAGCAGCTTGACCTCCGGGAAAAACATTCAGTACTTC.

This chain joins TRBV6-5 and TRBJ2-5; D tentatively reads TRBD1 or TRBD2 (5 bases each). CDR1 and CDR2 (germline): MNHEY, SVGAGI. The CDR3 is made up of 15 amino acids. V was shortened by 2 bases and J by 1 base, with 11 bases between the two germline ends. This CDR3 reads CASSYKGRIQETQYF. DNA of the CDR3: TGTGCCAGCAGTTACAAGGGACGGATCCAAGAGACCCAGTACTTC.

In this sample, this clonotype turned up a few times. The chain employs TRBV2 and TRBJ1-1, with 8 bases aligning to TRBD1. Losses at the gene ends were 2 bases for V and 4 bases for J; bases not matched to a gene: 6. The length of the CDR3 is 15 residues. Germline lookup yields CDR1 SNHLY and CDR2 FYNNEI. The CDR3 sequence: CASSESSRGLTEAFF. The CDR3 DNA sequence: TGTGCCAGCAGTGAAAGCTCCAGGGGGCTCACTGAAGCTTTCTTT.

This clonotype appeared many times. The chain joins TRBV19 to TRBJ1-5; D is unclear. Trimming took off 2 bases at V and 6 bases at J, with 14 bases between the two ends. The germline V gene has CDR1 LNHDA and CDR2 SQIVND (reference sequence). CDR3 length: 15 amino acids. The DNA for the CDR3 is TGTGCCAGTAGTATAACCGGGAGCTGGAGTCAGCCCCAGCATTTT. Translated: CASSITGSWSQPQHF.

This clonotype was found many times. CDR3: CASNAGTGHTDTQYF. The CDR3 coding sequence is TGTGCCAGCAACGCCGGGACAGGCCACACAGATACGCAGTATTTT. The genes are TRBV28 and TRBJ2-3, with 8 bases lining up with TRBD1. Germline assignment: CDR1 MDHEN and CDR2 SYDVKM. With V trimmed by 7 bases and J by 2 bases, 8 bases remained unmatched. The CDR3 covers 15 residues.

The V call is TRBV7-8, the J call TRBJ1-2; D remains ambiguous. Germline CDR1 and CDR2: SGHVS and FQNEAQ. With 5 bases removed from V and 6 bases from J, the gap between germline ends came to 4 bases. The CDR3 sequence is 10 residues long. Written as DNA, the CDR3 is TGTGCCAGCAGCCCAGATGGCTACACCTTC. This gives the protein CASSPDGYTF.

This chain joins TRBV5-1 and TRBJ2-4; 8 nucleotides match TRBD1. CDR1 is SGHRS, CDR2 YFSETQ, per germline. Trimming took 4 bases from V and 4 from J; bases not matched to a gene: 4. The CDR3 loop spans 14 amino acids. As DNA, the CDR3 is TGCGCCAGCAGCCCGCGGACAGGGAAAAACATTCAGTACTTC. It translates to CASSPRTGKNIQYF.

At least ten counts were recorded for this clonotype. The J gene is TRBJ1-1, the V gene TRBV29-1; D is perhaps TRBD1 (5 bases). V was cut by 7 bases and J by 6 bases, with 18 bases left in between. CDR1 is SQVTM and CDR2 is ANQGSEA in the germline V gene. The CDR3 totals 13 residues. CDR3 amino acids: CSGRQNKEAEAFF. CDR3 sequence (DNA): TGCAGCGGTCGACAGAATAAAGAGGCTGAAGCTTTCTTT.

This clonotype was counted between two and nine times. V is TRBV4-1 and J is TRBJ2-3; 8 bases map to TRBD2. This CDR3 is built from 11 residues. Per germline, CDR1 MGHRA and CDR2 YSYEKL. With V trimmed by 11 bases and J by 5 bases, 3 bases remained unmatched. Here the CDR3 DNA reads TGCGCCTCCCGGGGGGGAGATACGCAGTATTTT. Translation: CASRGGDTQYF.

For this clonotype: An end of the junction does not agree with germline; a read error may underlie this. This chain uses TRBV20-1 with TRBJ2-5; TRBD2 aligns across 12 bases. The germline CDR1 and CDR2 sequences are DFQATT and SNEGSKA (reference sequence). This CDR3 region has 15 residues. CDR3 sequence: CSARLAGVSQETLYF. Here the CDR3 DNA reads TGCAGTGCCCGACTAGCGGGGGTATCCCAAGAGACCCTGTACTTC.

This clonotype was seen a handful of times. The chain uses TRBV14 and TRBJ1-1, with 7 bases aligning to TRBD1. V lost 3 bases, J lost 1 base, and 5 bases stayed unmatched. CDR1 and CDR2 from the germline V gene are SGHDN and FVKESK. The CDR3 is 15 amino acids. The CDR3 bases are TGTGCCAGCAGCCACCCGACAGGGCGGAACACTGAAGCTTTCTTT. Translated: CASSHPTGRNTEAFF.